This T cell receptor (beta chain) was sequenced in a study of beta chain features in type 1 diabetes. Whole-study results and caveats: For Type 1 diabetes patients, all four CD4+ subsets carried TCRB CDR3s that were moderately but significantly shorter.

Sequenced material consisted of expressed TCRB transcripts (all of the isolated RNA was reverse transcribed). Repertoires were generated with immunoSEQ multiplex PCR, while TCRdb's copy carries only in-frame clones and drops some. This sample carries hundreds of thousands of clones, over 14% of them seen once, and the ten largest clones take roughly 0.015%. The CDR3 spans 15 residues. Germline assignment: CDR1 LNHDA and CDR2 SQIVND (reference sequence). Trimming took 11 bases from V and 6 from J, leaving 22 bases between them. A remark on this clone: Its antigen remains unidentified.

Source material: naive CD4+ T cells from blood. This receptor was identified in a man between 18 and 35 years old with type 1 diabetes. J is TRBJ2-2 and V is TRBV19; TRBD2 is a possible D gene (6 bases). The CDR3 is CAAGSGWGSPGELFF. CDR3 nucleotides: TGTGCCGCCGGGAGCGGTTGGGGATCGCCCGGGGAGCTGTTTTTT.